Presented here are 27 T cell receptor beta chains from one specimen sequenced in a study of cytomegalovirus exposure and HLA in healthy donors. PCR used 60 Vbeta primers and 13 Jbeta primers. The assay was immunoSEQ multiplex PCR, and TCRdb's table has in-frame clones only and misses some. Of more than 120,000 clones in the sample, 80% were seen once. The sequencing input was PBMCs. The origin of the receptors is a woman aged 25 to 45 in good health and CMV-seronegative.

The V gene is TRBV6-1, the J gene TRBJ1-1, with unresolved D. The CDR3 loop spans 11 amino acids. The germline V gene has CDR1 MNHNS and CDR2 SASEGT. Trimming shortened V by 5 bases and J by 11 bases, and 12 bases separated the two germline ends. The CDR3 loop is CASSIDLQAFF. Written as DNA, the CDR3 is TGTGCCAGCAGTATCGATCTGCAGGCTTTCTTT.

The chain links TRBV6-5 to TRBJ2-1, with D perhaps TRBD1 (6 bases). V was cut by 4 bases and J by 4 bases, with 11 bases left in between. Germline CDR1 and CDR2: MNHEY and SVGAGI. This CDR3 contains 14 residues. The CDR3 loop reads CASSSLDRYNEQFF. In nucleotides, the CDR3 is TGTGCCAGCAGTTCACTTGACAGGTACAATGAGCAGTTCTTC.

This clone was seen a single time. The V gene is TRBV19, the J gene TRBJ2-5; 9 nucleotides line up with TRBD2. V shed 4 bases, J shed 2 bases, and the junction held 2 bases outside the gene matches. Germline CDR1 reads LNHDA; CDR2 reads SQIVND (reference sequence). The CDR3 loop spans 14 amino acids. The chain's CDR3 is CASSRAGGQETQYF. The CDR3 DNA reads as TGTGCCAGTAGTAGAGCGGGAGGTCAAGAGACCCAGTACTTC.

The chain combines TRBV6-4 with TRBJ1-4; possibly TRBD1 for D (5 bases). The CDR3 runs 17 residues. V lost 4 bases and J lost 8, with 23 bases in between. The germline V gene has CDR1 MRHNA and CDR2 SNTAGT. Here the CDR3 DNA reads TGTGCCAGCAGTGTTCTTCGGGCATCCGCTAAGGGGGAAAAACTGTTTTTT. Protein: CASSVLRASAKGEKLFF.

The V gene is TRBV19, the J gene TRBJ1-2, with 7 bases matching TRBD1. Germline assignment: CDR1 LNHDA and CDR2 SQIVND (reference sequence). The CDR3 extends over 14 amino acids. V shed 6 bases, J shed 4 bases, and the junction held 8 bases outside the gene matches. The CDR3 DNA reads as TGTGCCAGTAGGACACAGGGGAACCTCTATGGCTACACCTTC. Encoded protein: CASRTQGNLYGYTF.

This clone was observed a single time. The chain uses TRBV12-5 and TRBJ2-3; D is perhaps TRBD1 (6 bases). The V and J ends lost 0 bases and 0 bases respectively, with 13 bases between them. Germline V gene sequence: CDR1 LGHNT, CDR2 FRNRAP. The CDR3 contains 17 residues. In DNA, the CDR3 is TGTGCTAGTGGTTTGGTACAGGGCCCCATGAGCACAGATACGCAGTATTTT. It is translated as CASGLVQGPMSTDTQYF.

The rearrangement links TRBV2 to TRBJ1-5; 9 bases line up with TRBD1. The CDR3 spans 14 residues. From germline, CDR1 is SNHLY and CDR2 FYNNEI. The V gene end was trimmed by 4 bases and the J gene end by 5 bases; junction bases not matched to a gene: 3. CDR3: CASSGGQGYQPQHF. CDR3 sequence (DNA): TGTGCCAGCAGTGGGGGACAGGGTTATCAGCCCCAGCATTTT.

The chain carries TRBV7-9 and TRBJ1-1, with D perhaps TRBD1 (6 bases). Germline CDR1 and CDR2: SEHNR and FQNEAQ (reference sequence). V lost 5 bases, J lost 3 bases, and 13 bases lay in between. The CDR3 is made up of 14 amino acids. The CDR3 sequence: CASSLQGGYTEAFF. The CDR3 DNA reads as TGTGCCAGCAGCCTACAGGGAGGGTACACTGAAGCTTTCTTT.

The chain is built from TRBV6-4 and TRBJ1-1; D not resolved. The germline V gene encodes CDR1 MRHNA and CDR2 SNTAGT. The CDR3 contains 14 residues. Trimming took 3 bases from V and 4 from J, leaving 12 bases between them. This CDR3 is CASSEGTRGTEAFF. DNA for the CDR3: TGTGCCAGCAGTGAAGGAACGCGGGGCACTGAAGCTTTCTTT.

The CDR3 sequence is CASSIVGGFSYNEQFF. The CDR3 nucleotides are TGTGCCAGTAGTATAGTGGGAGGGTTCTCCTACAATGAGCAGTTCTTC. The chain links TRBV19 to TRBJ2-1; 7 bases agree with TRBD2. V lost 1 base and J lost 0; bases outside the gene matches: 3. Germline assignment: CDR1 LNHDA and CDR2 SQIVND (reference sequence). This CDR3 is built from 16 residues.

The chain is built from TRBV2 and TRBJ1-6; unclear D gene. Germline CDR1 is SNHLY and CDR2 is FYNNEI. The CDR3 is made up of 12 amino acids. Trimming removed 6 bases at V and 6 bases at J, with 6 bases between. CDR3 in amino acids: CASRFSNSPLHF. The CDR3, as DNA: TGTGCCAGCAGATTCAGTAATTCACCCCTCCACTTT.

The genes are TRBV18 and TRBJ2-1; no reliable D call. Trimming took off 2 bases at V and 0 bases at J, with 5 bases between the two ends. CDR1 and CDR2 (germline): KGHSH, LQKENI. This CDR3 contains 14 residues. In DNA form, the CDR3 reads TGTGCCAGCTCACCAGCAGTCTCCTACAATGAGCAGTTCTTC. This sequence encodes CASSPAVSYNEQFF.

The chain uses TRBV6-1 and TRBJ1-5, with a weak D call TRBD1 (6 bases). The ends were cut back, 0 bases at V and 7 bases at J, with 10 bases in the middle. Germline assignment: CDR1 MNHNS and CDR2 SASEGT. The CDR3 sequence is 14 residues long. The CDR3 nucleotides read TGTGCCAGCAGTGAAGCGGGGGCTCAACAGCCCCAGCATTTT. Translation: CASSEAGAQQPQHF.

The CDR3 DNA sequence: TGTGCCAGTAGTCCCCAGGGAAAGACAGATACGCAGTATTTT. It yields the protein CASSPQGKTDTQYF. The chain links TRBV19 to TRBJ2-3, with a weak D call TRBD1 (5 bases). The V gene's germline CDR1 is LNHDA and CDR2 SQIVND (reference sequence). The V and J ends lost 5 bases and 3 bases respectively, with 12 bases between them. The CDR3 has 14 residues.

In its sample, this clone was seen once. The chain is built from TRBV2 and TRBJ2-5, with a weak D call TRBD1 (7 bases). The DNA matches TRBJ2-7 better at its end, which makes the J call doubtful. Germline lookup yields CDR1 SNHLY and CDR2 FYNNEI. The CDR3 is made up of 13 amino acids. In DNA, the CDR3 is TGTGCCAGCACGCGGGACAGTTCCTACGAGCAGTACTTC. This gives the protein CASTRDSSYEQYF.

The chain employs TRBV6-1 and TRBJ2-7; maybe TRBD2 (6 bases). V was trimmed by 2 bases and J by 5 bases, leaving 10 bases between them. Germline V lookup: CDR1 MNHNS, CDR2 SASEGT. CDR3 length: 13 amino acids. The CDR3 is CASSESRTNEQYF. The CDR3 DNA reads TGTGCCAGCAGTGAAAGCAGGACTAACGAGCAGTACTTC.

This clone was seen ten or more times. The chain is built from TRBV5-5 and TRBJ1-6; D gene ambiguous. V gave up 4 bases and J gave up 6 bases, with 14 bases separating them. CDR1 is SGHKS and CDR2 is YYEKEE in the germline V gene (reference sequence). CDR3 size: 15 residues. In nucleotides, the CDR3 is TGTGCCAGCAGCACAAGGACTGTCTCTAATTCACCCCTCCACTTT. Protein sequence: CASSTRTVSNSPLHF.

The rearrangement links TRBV27 to TRBJ2-1; 9 bases fit TRBD1. Looked up from germline, CDR1 is MNHEY and CDR2 is SMNVEV (reference sequence). V was clipped by 5 bases and J by 12 bases; unmatched bases: 8. This CDR3 has 13 amino acids. CDR3 sequence: CASSRTGVYGQFF. In DNA form, the CDR3 reads TGTGCCAGCAGTAGGACAGGGGTTTATGGGCAGTTCTTC.

This clone was recorded only once. V gene TRBV2 combines with J gene TRBJ2-7, with 8 bases aligning to TRBD1. The CDR3 has 13 amino acids. Germline V gene lookup returns CDR1 SNHLY and CDR2 FYNNEI. V lost 7 bases, J lost 6 bases, and 8 bases stayed unmatched. In DNA form, the CDR3 reads TGTGCCAGCACTGGCTTAACAGGGGGCGAGCAGTACTTC. It encodes CASTGLTGGEQYF.

V usage is TRBV7-6 and J usage is TRBJ1-4; possible D gene TRBD1, 5 bases. The length of the CDR3 is 16 residues. CDR1 is SGHVS, CDR2 FNYEAQ, per germline. V gave up 0 bases and J gave up 5 bases, with 13 bases separating them. CDR3 loop: CASSLARQGGNEKLFF. The CDR3 DNA follows: TGTGCCAGCAGCTTAGCGCGCCAGGGTGGGAATGAAAAACTGTTTTTT. Full variable domain (rest looked up from reference TRBV7-6 and TRBJ1-4): GAGVSQSPRYKVTKRGQDVALRCDPISGHVSLYWYRQALGQGPEFLTYFNYEAQQDKSGLPNDRFSAERPEGSISTLTIQRTEQRDSAMYRCASSLARQGGNEKLFFGSGTQLSVL.

V is TRBV6-6 and J is TRBJ1-5; D possibly corresponds to TRBD1 (6 bases). This CDR3 has 14 residues. Germline CDR1 MNHNY, CDR2 SVGAGI (reference sequence). Trimming pared 6 bases from V and 3 bases from J, leaving 12 bases between. The CDR3 loop reads CASSPTGFNQPQHF. The CDR3 coding sequence is TGTGCCAGCAGCCCTACAGGGTTCAATCAGCCCCAGCATTTT.

This clone was detected a few times. The CDR3 reads CASRTKPDNSYEQYF. The CDR3 nucleotides are TGTGCCAGCAGGACCAAGCCTGACAACTCCTACGAGCAGTACTTC. This chain joins TRBV2 and TRBJ2-7; the D is unclear. This CDR3 is 15 amino acids long. The germline V gene has CDR1 SNHLY and CDR2 FYNNEI. The V and J ends lost 6 bases and 0 bases respectively, with 15 bases between them.

The J gene is TRBJ2-2, the V gene TRBV5-1; the D gene is possibly TRBD1 (6 bases). The V gene lost 1 base and the J gene lost 3 bases, with 13 bases spanning the gap. Germline CDR1 is SGHRS and CDR2 is YFSETQ. The CDR3 is 16 residues long. The CDR3: CASSLYRVLDTGELFF. Here the CDR3 DNA reads TGCGCCAGCAGCTTGTACAGGGTCCTCGACACCGGGGAGCTGTTTTTT. Complete variable domain (other parts from reference TRBV5-1 and TRBJ2-2): KAGVTQTPRYLIKTRGQQVTLSCSPISGHRSVSWYQQTPGQGLQFLFEYFSETQRNKGNFPGRFSGRQFSNSRSEMNVSTLELGDSALYLCASSLYRVLDTGELFFGEGSRLTVL.

V gene TRBV25-1 combines with J gene TRBJ1-6; D is possibly TRBD1 (5 bases). V was cut by 5 bases and J by 13 bases, with 9 bases left in between. The germline gives CDR1 MGHDK, CDR2 SYGVNS. The CDR3 runs to 11 residues. CDR3 bases: TGTGCCAGCAGTATGGGGGGGCCCCTCCACTTT. Translation: CASSMGGPLHF.

V usage is TRBV18 and J usage is TRBJ1-5; 7 bases are shared with TRBD1. This CDR3 spans 16 amino acids. V trimming: 2 bases; J trimming: 3 bases; junction bases outside the gene matches: 7. CDR1 is KGHSH and CDR2 is LQKENI in the germline V gene. CDR3 in amino acids: CASSPRAGGINQPQHF. CDR3 nucleotide sequence: TGTGCCAGCTCACCAAGGGCAGGGGGTATCAATCAGCCCCAGCATTTT.

The J gene is TRBJ2-7, the V gene TRBV30; D gene unclear. This CDR3 region has 14 residues. The germline V gene encodes CDR1 GTSNPN and CDR2 SVGIG (reference sequence). V lost 3 bases and J 0 bases, leaving 12 bases between the germline ends. CDR3 DNA: TGTGCCTGGAGCGCGGCCATCTACTCCTACGAGCAGTACTTC. It yields the protein CAWSAAIYSYEQYF.

The chain employs TRBV5-4 and TRBJ1-5, with a weak D call TRBD1 (6 bases). The CDR3 runs 14 residues. Trimming took off 4 bases at V and 3 bases at J, with 11 bases between the two ends. CDR1 and CDR2 (germline): SGHNT, YYREEE (reference sequence). CDR3 loop: CASSQDRNNQPQHF. DNA for the CDR3: TGTGCCAGCAGCCAGGACAGAAACAATCAGCCCCAGCATTTT.